The 18 T cell receptor beta chains presented below share a single source sample, sequenced in a study of CD8+ T cells in alopecia areata. Extracted RNA was reverse transcribed into cDNA, the sequencing template. Clones were sequenced by immunoSEQ multiplex PCR, and TCRdb holds only the in-frame ones, with some missing. The sample lists around 270,000 clones; more than 45% were seen once. Indicated treatment: oral pan-JAK inhibitor, 5-10 mg twice daily. Sample: CD4+ T cells sorted from blood, taken at week 24, from a patient treated with tofacitinib. These receptors all stem from a human donor with alopecia areata.

V is TRBV15 and J is TRBJ2-5; TRBD1 matches 10 bases. From germline, CDR1 is LNHNV and CDR2 YYDKDF (reference sequence). The junction had 4 bases not matched to a gene; V was cut back by 5 bases and J by 1 base. The CDR3 runs 15 residues. In DNA form, the CDR3 reads TGTGCCACCAGCTGGACAGGGGGTAGCCAAGAGACCCAGTACTTC. Translated: CATSWTGGSQETQYF.

CDR3 residues: CAWTLTRGETQYF. In DNA, the CDR3 is TGTGCCTGGACGTTAACCAGAGGAGAGACCCAGTACTTC. J is TRBJ2-5 and V is TRBV30; no clear D. Trimming left V 4 bases short and J 4 bases short, with 13 bases between. The CDR3 is made up of 13 amino acids. Germline-derived CDR1 and CDR2 are GTSNPN and SVGIG (reference sequence).

This chain links TRBV27 with TRBJ2-7, with D hard to call. The CDR3 length is 15 residues. V shed 6 bases and J shed 0 bases, with 15 bases lying between them. Germline V CDR1 and CDR2: MNHEY, SMNVEV (reference sequence). CDR3 sequence (DNA): TGTGCCAGCAGCCGCTTTGCGCGGTACTCCTACGAGCAGTACTTC. This codes for CASSRFARYSYEQYF.

The count of this clone is one. The chain is built from TRBV6-5 and TRBJ2-7; 9 nucleotides agree with TRBD2. Trimming at V came to 2 bases and at J to 0 bases, leaving 2 bases not matched to a gene. Germline values: CDR1 MNHEY, CDR2 SVGAGI. This CDR3 contains 15 residues. CDR3 DNA: TGTGCCAGCAGTTACAGCGGGGGGAACTCCTACGAGCAGTACTTC. It encodes CASSYSGGNSYEQYF.

The chain has TRBV7-8 and TRBJ2-1, with 11 positions matching TRBD2. After removal of 2 bases from V and 7 bases from J, the junction contained 7 bases not matched to a gene. Germline CDR1 and CDR2: SGHVS and FQNEAQ. CDR3 length: 16 amino acids. This chain's CDR3 is CASSLRRVAGGNEQFF. As DNA, the CDR3 is TGTGCCAGCAGCTTAAGGAGAGTAGCGGGGGGGAATGAGCAGTTCTTC.

The chain joins TRBV6-1 to TRBJ2-1; the D gene is possibly TRBD2 (5 bases). Germline V gene sequence: CDR1 MNHNS, CDR2 SASEGT. The CDR3 runs to 14 residues. V was pared by 4 bases and J by 3 bases, with 10 bases between. The CDR3 here is CASSVERNYNEQFF. The CDR3 DNA is TGTGCCAGCAGTGTGGAGCGGAACTACAATGAGCAGTTCTTC.

This chain uses TRBV5-4 with TRBJ1-5; D is uncertain. The V and J ends lost 4 bases and 5 bases respectively, with 16 bases between them. This CDR3 region has 15 residues. Germline assignment: CDR1 SGHNT and CDR2 YYREEE (reference sequence). In nucleotides, the CDR3 is TGTGCCAGCAGCGAGGGCCTAGGGCTCCATCAGCCCCAGCATTTT. This codes for CASSEGLGLHQPQHF.

The rearrangement joins TRBV5-1 to TRBJ2-7; TRBD1 agrees at 8 bases. Germline CDR1 and CDR2: SGHRS and YFSETQ. The CDR3 runs 15 residues. V dropped 0 bases and J dropped 4; count of bases not matched to a gene: 6. The CDR3 bases are TGCGCCAGCAGCTTGGAGGGACAGGAGGCTTACGAGCAGTACTTC. Protein: CASSLEGQEAYEQYF.

The CDR3 loop reads CASSSLPSGGAGEQFF. CDR3 DNA: TGTGCCAGCAGCTCGCTTCCCAGCGGGGGGGCAGGTGAGCAGTTCTTC. The chain carries TRBV7-2 and TRBJ2-1, with 10 bases that match TRBD2. V was clipped by 4 bases and J by 9 bases; unmatched bases: 12. The CDR3 is made up of 16 amino acids. Looked up from germline, CDR1 is SGHTA and CDR2 is FQGNSA. Based on the CDR3 plus reference TRBV7-2 and TRBJ2-1, the full variable domain is GAGVSQSPSNKVTEKGKDVELRCDPISGHTALYWYRQSLGQGLEFLIYFQGNSAPDKSGLPSDRFSAERTGGSVSTLTIQRTQQEDSAVYLCASSSLPSGGAGEQFFGPGTRLTVL.

V usage is TRBV28 and J usage is TRBJ1-1; no clear D gene. The length of the CDR3 is 13 residues. Trimming took 2 bases from V and 8 from J, leaving 12 bases between them. Per the germline V gene, CDR1 is MDHEN and CDR2 is SYDVKM. The CDR3 sequence: CASSLTGFGEAFF. DNA of the CDR3: TGTGCCAGCAGTTTAACGGGTTTTGGCGAAGCTTTCTTT. Full variable domain (outside the CDR3, taken from reference TRBV28 and TRBJ1-1): DVKVTQSSRYLVKRTGEKVFLECVQDMDHENMFWYRQDPGLGLRLIYFSYDVKMKEKGDIPEGYSVSREKKERFSLILESASTNQTSMYLCASSLTGFGEAFFGQGTRLTVV.

V is TRBV5-1 and J is TRBJ2-1, with D perhaps matching TRBD2 (5 bases). Germline V gene data show CDR1 as SGHRS and CDR2 as YFSETQ. This CDR3 is 13 amino acids long. Trimming took 4 bases from V and 4 from J, leaving 9 bases between them. In nucleotides, the CDR3 is TGCGCCAGCAGCCCGGACTGGTACAATGAGCAGTTCTTC. It is translated as CASSPDWYNEQFF.

This clone was counted a few times. The rearrangement joins TRBV30 to TRBJ2-1; D call uncertain. With 0 bases removed from V and 9 bases from J, the gap between germline ends came to 9 bases. Looked up from germline, CDR1 is GTSNPN and CDR2 is SVGIG (reference sequence). CDR3 length equals 12 residues. The CDR3 DNA follows: TGTGCCTGGAGTGTACGACCACGTGAGCAGTTCTTC. It is translated as CAWSVRPREQFF.

The chain has TRBV15 and TRBJ1-6; tentative D call: TRBD1 (5 bases). The CDR3 length is 15 residues. CDR1 is LNHNV and CDR2 is YYDKDF in the germline V gene (reference sequence). Trimming cost V 3 bases and J 5 bases, with 11 bases left between them. The CDR3, as DNA: TGTGCCACCAGCAGCGGGGGAAAGAATAATTCACCCCTCCACTTT. Translation: CATSSGGKNNSPLHF.

This clone was counted once. Germline is not matched at one junction end, which may reflect a read error. The chain combines TRBV30 with TRBJ2-7, with 10 bases lining up with TRBD1. This CDR3 is 11 amino acids long. Germline loops: CDR1 GTSNPN, CDR2 SVGIG (reference sequence). CDR3 amino acids: CAWAGTGERYF. The CDR3 DNA sequence: TGTGCCTGGGCAGGGACAGGGGAGCGGTACTTC.

This chain joins TRBV28 and TRBJ1-2; D not resolved. Trimming removed 4 bases from V and 4 bases from J, with 4 bases in between. Germline loops: CDR1 MDHEN, CDR2 SYDVKM. This CDR3 spans 11 amino acids. CDR3 nucleotides: TGTGCCAGCAGTTCCGTCTATGGCTACACCTTC. It is translated as CASSSVYGYTF.

This clone was seen only a few times. The rearrangement links TRBV27 to TRBJ2-5; possible D gene TRBD1, 6 bases. This CDR3 has 15 residues. From germline, CDR1 is MNHEY and CDR2 SMNVEV (reference sequence). The V end was cut by 10 bases, the J end by 5 bases, with 23 bases between. Here the CDR3 DNA reads TGTGCCACCAAGTCCAAGGGCCCCAGGGGTGAGACCCAGTACTTC. This sequence encodes CATKSKGPRGETQYF.

This clone has just a few counts. J is TRBJ1-6 and V is TRBV5-5, with 7 bases identical to TRBD1. Germline CDR1 SGHKS, CDR2 YYEKEE (reference sequence). This CDR3 has 15 residues. V lost 5 bases and J lost 7; bases outside the gene matches: 9. CDR3 nucleotides: TGTGCCAGCAGACTGACAGGGATGGGGAATTCACCCCTCCACTTT. Translating it yields CASRLTGMGNSPLHF. The complete variable domain, with remaining parts taken from reference TRBV5-5 and TRBJ1-6, reads DAGVTQSPTHLIKTRGQQVTLRCSPISGHKSVSWYQQVLGQGPQFIFQYYEKEERGRGNFPDRFSARQFPNYSSELNVNALLLGDSALYLCASRLTGMGNSPLHFGNGTRLTVT.

The chain has TRBV4-1 and TRBJ2-3; TRBD1 aligns across 7 bases. The V and J ends lost 1 base and 5 bases, in that order; junction bases with no gene match: 15. The CDR3 length is 18 residues. The germline gives CDR1 MGHRA, CDR2 YSYEKL. The CDR3 nucleotides are TGCGCCAGCAGCCAAGTCCTCGCTCTGGGGACAGAGAGAGATACGCAGTATTTT. The encoded protein is CASSQVLALGTERDTQYF.